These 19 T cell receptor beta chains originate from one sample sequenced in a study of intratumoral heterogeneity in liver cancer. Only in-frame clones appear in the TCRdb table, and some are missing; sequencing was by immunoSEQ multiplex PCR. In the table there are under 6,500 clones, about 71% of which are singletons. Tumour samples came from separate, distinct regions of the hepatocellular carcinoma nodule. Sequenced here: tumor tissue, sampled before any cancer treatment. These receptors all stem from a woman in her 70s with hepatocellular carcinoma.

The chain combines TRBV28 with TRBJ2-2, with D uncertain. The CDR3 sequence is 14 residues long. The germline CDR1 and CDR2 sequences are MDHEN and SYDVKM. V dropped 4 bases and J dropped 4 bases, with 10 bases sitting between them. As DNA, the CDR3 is TGTGCCAGCAGTTACCGGGCTCGCACCGGGGAGCTGTTTTTT. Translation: CASSYRARTGELFF.

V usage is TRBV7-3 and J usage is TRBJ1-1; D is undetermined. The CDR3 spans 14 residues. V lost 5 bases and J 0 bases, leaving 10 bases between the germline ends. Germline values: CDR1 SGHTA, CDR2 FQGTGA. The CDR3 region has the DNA TGTGCCAGCAGCCTGGACGGGATGAACACTGAAGCTTTCTTT. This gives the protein CASSLDGMNTEAFF.

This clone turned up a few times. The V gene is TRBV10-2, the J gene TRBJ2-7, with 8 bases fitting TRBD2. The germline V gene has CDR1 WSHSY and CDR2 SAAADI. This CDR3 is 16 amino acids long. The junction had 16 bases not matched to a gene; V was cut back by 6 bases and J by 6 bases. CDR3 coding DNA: TGCGCCAGCAGCCCGGGCGGGGTAGCGGGACGGAGCGAGCAGTACTTC. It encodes CASSPGGVAGRSEQYF.

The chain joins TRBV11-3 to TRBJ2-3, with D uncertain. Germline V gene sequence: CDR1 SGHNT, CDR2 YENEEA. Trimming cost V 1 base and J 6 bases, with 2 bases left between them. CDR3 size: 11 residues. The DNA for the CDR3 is TGTGCCAGCAGCTTAGGGGATACGCAGTATTTT. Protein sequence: CASSLGDTQYF. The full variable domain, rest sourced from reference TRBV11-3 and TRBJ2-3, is EAGVVQSPRYKIIEKKQPVAFWCNPISGHNTLYWYLQNLGQGPELLIRYENEEAVDDSQLPKDRFSAERLKGVDSTLKIQPAELGDSAVYLCASSLGDTQYFGPGTRLTVL.

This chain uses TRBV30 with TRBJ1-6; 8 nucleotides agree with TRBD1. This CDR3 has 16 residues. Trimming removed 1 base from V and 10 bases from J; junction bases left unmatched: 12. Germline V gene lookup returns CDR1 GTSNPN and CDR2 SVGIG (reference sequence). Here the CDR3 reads CAWSGGLQGAGSPLHF. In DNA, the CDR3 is TGTGCCTGGAGTGGAGGCCTTCAGGGGGCCGGATCACCCCTCCACTTT.

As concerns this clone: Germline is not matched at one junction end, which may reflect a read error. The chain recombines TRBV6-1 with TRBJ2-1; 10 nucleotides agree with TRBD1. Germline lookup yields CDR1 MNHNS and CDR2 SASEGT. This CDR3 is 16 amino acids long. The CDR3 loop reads CASREVRDRGHNEQFF. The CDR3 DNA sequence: TGTGCCAGCAGGGAAGTTAGGGACAGGGGTCACAATGAGCAGTTCTTC.

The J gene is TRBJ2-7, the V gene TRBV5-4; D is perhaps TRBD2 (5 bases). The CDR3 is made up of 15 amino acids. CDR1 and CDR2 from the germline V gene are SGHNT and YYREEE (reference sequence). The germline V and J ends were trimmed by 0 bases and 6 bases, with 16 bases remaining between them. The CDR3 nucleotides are TGTGCCAGCAGCTTGGTGGCGGGCGCTGCCCGCGAGCAGTACTTC. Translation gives CASSLVAGAAREQYF.

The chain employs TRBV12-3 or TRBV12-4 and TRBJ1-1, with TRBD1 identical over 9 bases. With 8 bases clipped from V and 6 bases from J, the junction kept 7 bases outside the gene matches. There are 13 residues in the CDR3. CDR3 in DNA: TGTGCCAGCGTGAGAAGACAGGGGGCTGAAGCTTTCTTT. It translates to CASVRRQGAEAFF.

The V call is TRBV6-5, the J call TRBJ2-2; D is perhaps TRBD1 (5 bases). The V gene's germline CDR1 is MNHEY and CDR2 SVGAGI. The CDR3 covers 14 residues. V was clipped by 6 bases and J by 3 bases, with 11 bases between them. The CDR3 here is CASRGQDYTGELFF. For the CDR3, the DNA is TGTGCCAGCAGGGGGCAGGATTACACCGGGGAGCTGTTTTTT.

The CDR3 loop reads CATTIDGNTGELFF. In nucleotides, the CDR3 is TGTGCCACCACCATAGATGGGAACACCGGGGAGCTGTTTTTT. This chain uses TRBV15 with TRBJ2-2; D unresolved. From germline, CDR1 is LNHNV and CDR2 YYDKDF (reference sequence). V shed 7 bases and J shed 1 base, with 10 bases lying between them. This CDR3 region has 14 residues.

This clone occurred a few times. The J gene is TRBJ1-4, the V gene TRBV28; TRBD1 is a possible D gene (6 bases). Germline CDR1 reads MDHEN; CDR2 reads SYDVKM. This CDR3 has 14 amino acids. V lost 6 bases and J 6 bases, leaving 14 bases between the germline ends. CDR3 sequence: CASSRTDAYEKLFF. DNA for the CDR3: TGTGCCAGCAGCAGGACAGACGCTTATGAAAAACTGTTTTTT.

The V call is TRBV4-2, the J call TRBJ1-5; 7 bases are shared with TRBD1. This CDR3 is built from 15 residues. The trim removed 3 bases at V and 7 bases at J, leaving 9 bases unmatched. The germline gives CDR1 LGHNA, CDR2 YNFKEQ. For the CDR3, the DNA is TGTGCCAGCAGCCAGAGACAGGGTGCCCTCCAGCCCCAGCATTTT. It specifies CASSQRQGALQPQHF.

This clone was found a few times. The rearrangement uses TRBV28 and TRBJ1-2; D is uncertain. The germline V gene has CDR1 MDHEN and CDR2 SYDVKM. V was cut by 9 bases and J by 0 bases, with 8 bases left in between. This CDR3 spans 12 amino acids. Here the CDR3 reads CASRGTNYGYTF. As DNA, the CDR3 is TGTGCCAGTCGGGGAACTAACTATGGCTACACCTTC.

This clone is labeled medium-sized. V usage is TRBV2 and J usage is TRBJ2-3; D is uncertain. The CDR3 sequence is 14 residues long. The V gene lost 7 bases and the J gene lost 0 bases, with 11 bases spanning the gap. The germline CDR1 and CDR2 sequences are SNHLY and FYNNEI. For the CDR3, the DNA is TGTGCCAGCAAAGACCCTACTAGCACAGATACGCAGTATTTT. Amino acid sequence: CASKDPTSTDTQYF.

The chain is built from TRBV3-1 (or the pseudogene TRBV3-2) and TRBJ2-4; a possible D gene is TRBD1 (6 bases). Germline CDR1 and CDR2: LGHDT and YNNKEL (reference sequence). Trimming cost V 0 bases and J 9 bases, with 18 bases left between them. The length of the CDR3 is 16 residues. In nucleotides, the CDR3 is TGTGCCAGCAGCCAAGATCAGGGGACGACGAGTGGCATTCAGTACTTC. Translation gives CASSQDQGTTSGIQYF.

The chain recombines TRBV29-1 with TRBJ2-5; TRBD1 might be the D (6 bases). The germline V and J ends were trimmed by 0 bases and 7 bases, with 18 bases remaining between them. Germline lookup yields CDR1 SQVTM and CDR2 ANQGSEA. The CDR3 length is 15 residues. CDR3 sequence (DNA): TGCAGCGTTGAAGATCTTCTGGACAGCTCGGCGACCCAGTACTTC. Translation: CSVEDLLDSSATQYF.

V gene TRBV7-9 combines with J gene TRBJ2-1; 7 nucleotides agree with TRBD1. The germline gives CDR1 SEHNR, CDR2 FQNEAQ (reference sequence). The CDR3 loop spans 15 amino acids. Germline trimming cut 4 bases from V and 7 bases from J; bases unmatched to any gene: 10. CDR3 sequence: CASSSRQGGQNEQFF. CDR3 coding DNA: TGTGCCAGCAGCTCTCGACAGGGTGGACAGAATGAGCAGTTCTTC.

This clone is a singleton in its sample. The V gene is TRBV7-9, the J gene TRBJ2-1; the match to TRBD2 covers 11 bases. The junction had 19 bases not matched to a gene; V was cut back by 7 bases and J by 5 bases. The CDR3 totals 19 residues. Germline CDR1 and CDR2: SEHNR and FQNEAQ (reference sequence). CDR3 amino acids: CASTQPTSGKPIRHNEQFF. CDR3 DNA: TGTGCCAGCACCCAGCCGACTAGCGGGAAACCCATTCGGCACAATGAGCAGTTCTTC.

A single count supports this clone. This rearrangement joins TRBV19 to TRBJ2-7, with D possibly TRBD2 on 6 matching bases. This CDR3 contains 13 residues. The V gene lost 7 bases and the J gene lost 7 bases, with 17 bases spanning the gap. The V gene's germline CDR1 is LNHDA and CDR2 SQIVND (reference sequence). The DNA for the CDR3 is TGTGCCAGTAACTCACAGTGGGCGGGGGAGCAGTACTTC. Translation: CASNSQWAGEQYF.